This record looks at one T cell receptor beta chain sequence and its context. Its binding antigen is unknown. Per-nucleotide qualities are absent, and no much larger clonotype sits a single base away. The entry originates in a study of shared clonotypes between healthy human individuals (dated by TCRdb to 2020 to 2021). At the level of the whole study: A couple of women and a few men aged 18 to 49 years were included in the cohort. To estimate repertoire size and how much clonotype sharing occurs between individuals, the study deeply sequenced the blood TCR repertoires of five healthy adults. Per donor, leukapheresis produced somewhere between about 0.85 and 10 billion PBMCs. Different laboratories and diverse techniques were used to prepare libraries and sequence TCR repertoires, to increase sequencing depth and limit assay-specific biases. Per donor, three plates each were used for CD4 naive and CD4 memory, two for CD8 naive, and one for CD8 memory. The full study reports these points: Naive subsets generally had larger estimated clonotype richness than memory subsets did. Roughly 5% of naive CD4, 3% to 3.5% of naive CD8, approximately 2.2% of memory CD4, and over 0.35% of memory CD8 clonotypes were shared across a handful of donors. Even with the large sequencing depth, rarefaction of the sorted-subset datasets indicated that sequencing was incomplete. Pairwise subsampling indicated that sequencing depth was expected to affect the degree of clonotype sharing among donors. Because the study included a small number of donors, the genetic and exposure-history diversity represented was limited. Compared with non-shared clonotypes, clonotypes shared by all four sorted-subset donors had higher generation probabilities. Only blood was sampled, and tissue TCR repertoires likely differ from those in blood.

Donors were healthy HIV-negative adults with no recently reported acute infections or vaccinations. Every donor was a Caucasian adult residing in Nashville, Tennessee, USA. CD4+ T cells were enriched by magnetic negative selection, after which naive cells were positively selected on CD45RA and the negative fraction was taken as the memory subset. After blood collection by leukapheresis, PBMCs were isolated using Ficoll-Histopaque density gradient centrifugation and then cryopreserved in the vapor phase of liquid nitrogen. Analytical flow cytometry was used to check the purity and quantity of every magnetically sorted T cell population. Genomic DNA was isolated from each sorted fraction and quantified by UV absorbance on a Nanodrop 2000c. Using the deep immunoSEQ assay, TCR CDR3 regions were amplified from genomic DNA by multiplex PCR. Extracted genomic DNA from each cell subset was spread evenly across all wells of several immunoSEQ 96-well plates, with each plate serving as a replicate. For sorted subsets, about 200 ng genomic DNA, equal to some 28,000 T cell genomes, was loaded into each replicate PCR. Purified libraries were quantified with a Qubit 3.0 fluorometer, sized on a Bioanalyzer 2100, and re-quantified with the KAPA Library Quantification kit. Every immunoSEQ 96-well plate was sequenced on a dedicated single-read 150-cycle Illumina NextSeq 550 flow cell. In the source study's methods: The immunoSEQ output contained only junctional sequences without quality scores, so filtering could not match that applied to full-length reads. Sequences were annotated with PyIR, a Python wrapper for IgBLAST v1.9, and V/J genes and CDR3 were assigned using IMGT germline references. Any read was removed if the V/J assignment was weak (E-value above 1e-6), the CDR3 was missing, or the read contained stop codons, out-of-frame junctions, or ambiguous translated residues. V3J clonotypes were defined by identical inferred V gene, J gene, and CDR3 amino acid sequence. To compute the percentage overlap between repertoires, the number of shared unique clonotypes was divided by the size of the smaller repertoire. RTK rarefaction, the Chao1 estimator, and Recon v2.1 estimates of unobserved clonotypes were used to assess repertoire richness. Generation probabilities were computed with OLGA for all TCRbeta clonotypes obtained by the gDNA method from a few donors. This immuneACCESS table, as held by TCRdb, lists in-frame sequences with V and J called but not all clones. Of the missing ones, under half trace to an unresolved V gene in checked studies; the others have no known cause. The V and J calls and clone size come from that table; D and trimming were worked out from the DNA. For this sample there are 850,000 to 1,200,000 clones; about 75% appear just once. Approximately 1.5% of the sample comes from the top ten.

The CDR3 contains 13 residues, cysteine and phenylalanine counted. Only the CDR3 DNA is retained, 39 bases long and in frame from the first base. Trimming removed 1 base from V and 8 bases from J, leaving 9 bases between the germline ends. The germline V gene specifies MNHNS as CDR1 and SASEGT as CDR2. Sequenced input: memory CD4+ T cells sorted from blood. This sample's cell subset or site label indicates: CD45RA-negative fraction. The V gene is TRBV6-1 and the J gene is TRBJ2-4; the D gene assignment is ambiguous. This clonotype originated in a man in his late teens or twenties in good health. The nucleotide sequence reads TGTGCCAGCAGTGAAGGAGTTGGATACATTCAGTACTTC. It encodes CASSEGVGYIQYF.